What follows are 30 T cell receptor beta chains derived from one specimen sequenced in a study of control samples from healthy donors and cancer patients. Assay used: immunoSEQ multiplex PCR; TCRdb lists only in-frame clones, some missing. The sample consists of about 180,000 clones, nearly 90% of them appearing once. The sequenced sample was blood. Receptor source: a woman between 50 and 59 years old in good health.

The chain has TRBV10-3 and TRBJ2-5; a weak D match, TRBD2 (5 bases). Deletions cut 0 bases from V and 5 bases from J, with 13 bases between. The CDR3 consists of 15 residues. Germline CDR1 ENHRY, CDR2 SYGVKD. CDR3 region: CAISESSQRGETQYF. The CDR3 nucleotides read TGTGCCATCAGTGAGTCGAGTCAGAGAGGGGAGACCCAGTACTTC.

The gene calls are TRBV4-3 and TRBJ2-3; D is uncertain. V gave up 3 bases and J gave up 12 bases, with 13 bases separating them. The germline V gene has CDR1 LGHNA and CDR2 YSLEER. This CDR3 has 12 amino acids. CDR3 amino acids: CASSQARAVQYF. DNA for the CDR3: TGCGCCAGCAGCCAGGCTCGGGCAGTACAGTATTTT.

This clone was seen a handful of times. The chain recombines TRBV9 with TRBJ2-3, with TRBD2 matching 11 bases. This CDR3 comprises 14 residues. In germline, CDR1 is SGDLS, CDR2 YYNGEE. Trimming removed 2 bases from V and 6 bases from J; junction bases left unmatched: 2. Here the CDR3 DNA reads TGTGCCAGCAGCGTTAGCGGGAGGGAGGATACGCAGTATTTT. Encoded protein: CASSVSGREDTQYF.

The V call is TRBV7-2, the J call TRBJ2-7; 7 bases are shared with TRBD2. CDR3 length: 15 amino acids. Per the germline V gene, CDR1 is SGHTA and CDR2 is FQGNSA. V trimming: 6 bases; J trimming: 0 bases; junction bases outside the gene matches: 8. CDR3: CASSSTSVSSYEQYF. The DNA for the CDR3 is TGTGCCAGCAGTTCTACTAGCGTAAGCTCCTACGAGCAGTACTTC.

For the CDR3, the DNA is TGTGCCAGCAGTTGGAGGGCTTTCTCTGGAAACACCATATATTTT. Amino acids: CASSWRAFSGNTIYF. V usage is TRBV6-2 or TRBV6-3 and J usage is TRBJ1-3; unclear D gene. Germline V gene sequence: CDR1 MNHEY, CDR2 SVGEGT. The CDR3 spans 15 residues. V dropped 4 bases and J dropped 0 bases, with 10 bases sitting between them.

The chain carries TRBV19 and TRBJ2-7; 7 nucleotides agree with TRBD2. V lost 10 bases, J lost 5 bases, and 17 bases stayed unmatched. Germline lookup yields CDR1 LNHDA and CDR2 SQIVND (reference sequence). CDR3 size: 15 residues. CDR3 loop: CATGGLASGTHEQYF. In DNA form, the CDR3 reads TGTGCCACCGGGGGGTTGGCTAGCGGAACCCACGAGCAGTACTTC.

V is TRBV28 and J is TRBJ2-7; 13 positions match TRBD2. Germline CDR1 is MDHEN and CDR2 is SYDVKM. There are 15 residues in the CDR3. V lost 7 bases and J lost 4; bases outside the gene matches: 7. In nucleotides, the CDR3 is TGTGCCAGCACCCTGGCGGGACTAGCGGGATACGAGCAGTACTTC. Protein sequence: CASTLAGLAGYEQYF. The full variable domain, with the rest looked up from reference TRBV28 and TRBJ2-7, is DVKVTQSSRYLVKRTGEKVFLECVQDMDHENMFWYRQDPGLGLRLIYFSYDVKMKEKGDIPEGYSVSREKKERFSLILESASTNQTSMYLCASTLAGLAGYEQYFGPGTRLTVT.

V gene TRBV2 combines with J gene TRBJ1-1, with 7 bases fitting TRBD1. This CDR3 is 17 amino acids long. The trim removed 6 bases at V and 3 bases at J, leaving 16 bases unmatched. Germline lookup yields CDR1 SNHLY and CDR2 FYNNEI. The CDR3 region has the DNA TGTGCCAGCAGGCCCGGCGCAATCTTTACAGGGGACACTGAAGCTTTCTTT. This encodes CASRPGAIFTGDTEAFF. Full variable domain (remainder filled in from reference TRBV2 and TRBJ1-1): EPEVTQTPSHQVTQMGQEVILRCVPISNHLYFYWYRQILGQKVEFLVSFYNNEISEKSEIFDDQFSVERPDGSNFTLKIRSTKLEDSAMYFCASRPGAIFTGDTEAFFGQGTRLTVV.

CDR3 residues: CSVETGPQYF. The CDR3 nucleotides read TGCAGCGTTGAAACGGGGCCGCAGTATTTT. This chain links TRBV29-1 with TRBJ2-3; the D call may be TRBD1 or TRBD2 (5 bases each). Trimming stripped 2 bases from V and 10 bases from J, with 7 bases between. Per the germline V gene, CDR1 is SQVTM and CDR2 is ANQGSEA. CDR3 size: 10 residues.

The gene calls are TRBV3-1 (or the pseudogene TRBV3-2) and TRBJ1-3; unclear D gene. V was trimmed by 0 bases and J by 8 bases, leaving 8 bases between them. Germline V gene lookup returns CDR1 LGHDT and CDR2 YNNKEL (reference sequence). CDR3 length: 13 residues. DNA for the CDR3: TGTGCCAGCAGCCAAGATAGGAGGCACACCATATATTTT. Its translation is CASSQDRRHTIYF.

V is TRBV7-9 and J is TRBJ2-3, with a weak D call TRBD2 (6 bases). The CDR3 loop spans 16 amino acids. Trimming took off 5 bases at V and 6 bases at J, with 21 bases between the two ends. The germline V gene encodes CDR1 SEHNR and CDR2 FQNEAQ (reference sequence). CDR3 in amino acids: CASSRPPGRGSDTQYF. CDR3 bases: TGTGCCAGCAGCAGACCGCCGGGACGGGGGTCGGATACGCAGTATTTT.

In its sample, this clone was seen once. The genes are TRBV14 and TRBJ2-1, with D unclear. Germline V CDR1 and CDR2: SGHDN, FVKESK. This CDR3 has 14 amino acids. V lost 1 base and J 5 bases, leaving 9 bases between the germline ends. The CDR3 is CASSQGQRNNEQFF. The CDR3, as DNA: TGTGCCAGCAGCCAAGGGCAGCGAAACAATGAGCAGTTCTTC.

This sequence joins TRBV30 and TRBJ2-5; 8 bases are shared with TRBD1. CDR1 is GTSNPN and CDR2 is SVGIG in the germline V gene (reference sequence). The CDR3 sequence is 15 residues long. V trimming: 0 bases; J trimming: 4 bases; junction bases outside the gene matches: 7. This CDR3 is CAWSVGQGARETQYF. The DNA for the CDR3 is TGTGCCTGGAGTGTAGGGCAGGGGGCGAGAGAGACCCAGTACTTC. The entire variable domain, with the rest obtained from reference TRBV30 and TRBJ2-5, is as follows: SQTIHQWPATLVQPVGSPLSLECTVEGTSNPNLYWYRQAAGRGLQLLFYSVGIGQISSEVPQNLSASRPQDRQFILSSKKLLLSDSGFYLCAWSVGQGARETQYFGPGTRLLVL.

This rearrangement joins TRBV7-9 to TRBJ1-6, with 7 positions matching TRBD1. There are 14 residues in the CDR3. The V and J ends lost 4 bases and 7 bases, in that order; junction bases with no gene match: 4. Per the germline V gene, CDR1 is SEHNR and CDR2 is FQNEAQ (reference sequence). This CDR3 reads CASSSGQANSPLHF. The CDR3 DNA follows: TGTGCCAGCAGCTCCGGACAGGCAAATTCACCCCTCCACTTT.

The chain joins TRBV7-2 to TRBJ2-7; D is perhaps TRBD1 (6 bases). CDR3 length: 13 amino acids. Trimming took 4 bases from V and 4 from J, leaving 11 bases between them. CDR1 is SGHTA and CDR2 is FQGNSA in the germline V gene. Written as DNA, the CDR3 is TGTGCCAGCAGCTCAGGGGTTTGGTACGAGCAGTACTTC. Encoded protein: CASSSGVWYEQYF.

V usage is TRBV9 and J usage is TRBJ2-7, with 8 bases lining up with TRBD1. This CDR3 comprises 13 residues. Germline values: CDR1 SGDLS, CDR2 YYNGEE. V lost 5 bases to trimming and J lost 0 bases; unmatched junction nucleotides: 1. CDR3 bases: TGTGCCAGCAGTCAGGGGGCCTCCTACGAGCAGTACTTC. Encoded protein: CASSQGASYEQYF.

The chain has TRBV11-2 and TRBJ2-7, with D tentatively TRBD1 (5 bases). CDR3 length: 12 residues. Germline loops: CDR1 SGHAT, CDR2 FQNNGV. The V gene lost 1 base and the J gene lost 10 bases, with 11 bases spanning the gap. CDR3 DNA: TGTGCCAGCAGCTTAGGCCTGACAGCACAGTACTTC. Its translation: CASSLGLTAQYF.

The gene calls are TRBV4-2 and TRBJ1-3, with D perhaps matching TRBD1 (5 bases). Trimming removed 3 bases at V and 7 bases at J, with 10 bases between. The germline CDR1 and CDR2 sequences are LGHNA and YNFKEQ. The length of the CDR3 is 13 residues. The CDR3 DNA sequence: TGTGCCAGCAGCCACGAGACAGTTAACACCATATATTTT. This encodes CASSHETVNTIYF.

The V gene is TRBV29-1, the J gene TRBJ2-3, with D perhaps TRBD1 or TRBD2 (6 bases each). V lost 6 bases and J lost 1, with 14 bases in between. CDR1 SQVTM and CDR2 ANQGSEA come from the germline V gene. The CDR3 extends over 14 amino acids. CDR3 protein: CSVGASARTDTQYF. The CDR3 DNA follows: TGCAGCGTGGGGGCTAGCGCTCGCACAGATACGCAGTATTTT.

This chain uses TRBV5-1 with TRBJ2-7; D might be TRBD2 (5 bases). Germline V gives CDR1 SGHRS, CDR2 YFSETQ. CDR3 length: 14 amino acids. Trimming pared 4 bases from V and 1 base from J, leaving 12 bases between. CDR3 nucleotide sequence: TGCGCCAGCAGCACTGACGAGGGTTCCTACGAGCAGTACTTC. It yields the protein CASSTDEGSYEQYF.

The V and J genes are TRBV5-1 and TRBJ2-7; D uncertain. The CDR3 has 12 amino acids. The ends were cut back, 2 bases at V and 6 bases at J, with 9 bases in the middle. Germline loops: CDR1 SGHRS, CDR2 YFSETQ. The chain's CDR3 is CASSFDASEQYF. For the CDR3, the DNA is TGCGCCAGCAGCTTCGACGCATCCGAGCAGTACTTC.

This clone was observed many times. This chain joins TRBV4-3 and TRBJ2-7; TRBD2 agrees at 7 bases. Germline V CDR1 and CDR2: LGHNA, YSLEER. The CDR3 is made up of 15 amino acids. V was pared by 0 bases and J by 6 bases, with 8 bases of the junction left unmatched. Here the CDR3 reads CASSQDSGGSAEQYF. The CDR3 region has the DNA TGCGCCAGCAGCCAAGATTCCGGCGGGAGCGCCGAGCAGTACTTC.

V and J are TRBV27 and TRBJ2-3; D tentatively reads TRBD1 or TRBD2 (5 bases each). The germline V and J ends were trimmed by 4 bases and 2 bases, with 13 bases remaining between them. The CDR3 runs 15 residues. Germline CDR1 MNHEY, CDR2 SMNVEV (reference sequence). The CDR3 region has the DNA TGTGCCAGCAGTTCTCCGGGACGGCCCACAGATACGCAGTATTTT. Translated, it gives CASSSPGRPTDTQYF.

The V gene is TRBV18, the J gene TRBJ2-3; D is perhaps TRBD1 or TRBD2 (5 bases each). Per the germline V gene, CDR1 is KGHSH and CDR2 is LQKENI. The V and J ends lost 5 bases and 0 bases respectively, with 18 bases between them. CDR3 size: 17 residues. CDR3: CASSDKTHGGSTDTQYF. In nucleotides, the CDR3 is TGTGCCAGCTCAGATAAGACCCATGGGGGAAGCACAGATACGCAGTATTTT.

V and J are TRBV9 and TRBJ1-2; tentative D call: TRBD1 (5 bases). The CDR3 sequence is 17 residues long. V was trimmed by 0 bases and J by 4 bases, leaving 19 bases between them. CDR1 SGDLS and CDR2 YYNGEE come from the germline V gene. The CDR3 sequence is CASSVDGAVIGRYGYTF. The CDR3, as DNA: TGTGCCAGCAGCGTAGACGGGGCCGTAATCGGGCGCTATGGCTACACCTTC.

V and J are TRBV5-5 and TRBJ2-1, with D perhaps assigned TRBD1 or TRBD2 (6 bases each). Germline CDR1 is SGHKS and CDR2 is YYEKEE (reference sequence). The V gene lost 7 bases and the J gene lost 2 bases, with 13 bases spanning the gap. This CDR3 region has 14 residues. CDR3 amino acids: CASWGAIPYNEQFF. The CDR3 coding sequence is TGTGCCAGCTGGGGGGCGATCCCCTACAATGAGCAGTTCTTC.

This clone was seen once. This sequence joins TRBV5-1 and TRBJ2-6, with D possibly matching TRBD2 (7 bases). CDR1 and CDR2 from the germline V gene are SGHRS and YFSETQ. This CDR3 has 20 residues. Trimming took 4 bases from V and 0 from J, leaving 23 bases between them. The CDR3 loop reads CASSPWGGGEPSSGANVLTF. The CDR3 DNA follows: TGCGCCAGCAGCCCTTGGGGAGGGGGGGAACCAAGCTCTGGGGCCAACGTCCTGACTTTC.

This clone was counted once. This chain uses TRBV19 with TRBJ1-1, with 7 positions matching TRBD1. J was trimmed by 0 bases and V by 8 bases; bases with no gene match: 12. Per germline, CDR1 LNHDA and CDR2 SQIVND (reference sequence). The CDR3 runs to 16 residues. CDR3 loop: CASSPGQRFMNTEAFF. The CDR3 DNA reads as TGTGCCAGTTCTCCGGGACAGAGGTTTATGAACACTGAAGCTTTCTTT.

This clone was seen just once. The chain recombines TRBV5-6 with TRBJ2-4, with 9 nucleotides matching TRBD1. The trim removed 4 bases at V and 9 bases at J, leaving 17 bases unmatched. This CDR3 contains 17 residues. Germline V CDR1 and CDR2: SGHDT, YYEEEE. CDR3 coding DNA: TGTGCCAGCAGCCCGAGCCGCCGGGACAGGGAAAGAAGCATTCAGTACTTC. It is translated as CASSPSRRDRERSIQYF.

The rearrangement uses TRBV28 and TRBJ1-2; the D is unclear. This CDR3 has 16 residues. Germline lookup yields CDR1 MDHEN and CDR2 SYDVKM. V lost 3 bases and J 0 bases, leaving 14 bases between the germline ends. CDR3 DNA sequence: TGTGCCAGCAGTTTGGCAGCCCTCCTAGCTAACTATGGCTACACCTTC. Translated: CASSLAALLANYGYTF.